The source of this T cell receptor (beta chain) is a study of shared clonotypes between healthy human individuals. Turning to the study itself: The composition of the donors was two women and a few men aged 18 to 49.

Germline V CDR1 and CDR2: MNHEY, SMNVEV (reference sequence). There are 16 residues in the CDR3. V was pared by 3 bases and J by 3 bases, with 16 bases between. It was across several immunoSEQ plates that each subset's genomic DNA was evenly split. Each replicate PCR on the sorted subsets used approximately 200 ng DNA (around 30,000 T cell genomes). Assay used: immunoSEQ multiplex PCR; TCRdb lists only in-frame clones, some missing. This table has about 2.3 million clones, 80% to 95% appearing once. CD4+ cells were split into CD45RA+ naive and CD45RA-negative memory subsets. The clonotype comes from a man aged 18-30 years in good health. Some clones in this sample may be carry-over from other donors' samples. This chain connects TRBV27 to TRBJ2-3, with D maybe TRBD1 (8 bases). Sequencing was performed on naive CD4+ T cells from PBMCs. Subset meaning: CD45RA+ positively selected. The CDR3, as DNA: TGTGCCAGCAGTTTTGGATACAGGGGGGGGACAGATACGCAGTATTTT. This translates into CASSFGYRGGTDTQYF.